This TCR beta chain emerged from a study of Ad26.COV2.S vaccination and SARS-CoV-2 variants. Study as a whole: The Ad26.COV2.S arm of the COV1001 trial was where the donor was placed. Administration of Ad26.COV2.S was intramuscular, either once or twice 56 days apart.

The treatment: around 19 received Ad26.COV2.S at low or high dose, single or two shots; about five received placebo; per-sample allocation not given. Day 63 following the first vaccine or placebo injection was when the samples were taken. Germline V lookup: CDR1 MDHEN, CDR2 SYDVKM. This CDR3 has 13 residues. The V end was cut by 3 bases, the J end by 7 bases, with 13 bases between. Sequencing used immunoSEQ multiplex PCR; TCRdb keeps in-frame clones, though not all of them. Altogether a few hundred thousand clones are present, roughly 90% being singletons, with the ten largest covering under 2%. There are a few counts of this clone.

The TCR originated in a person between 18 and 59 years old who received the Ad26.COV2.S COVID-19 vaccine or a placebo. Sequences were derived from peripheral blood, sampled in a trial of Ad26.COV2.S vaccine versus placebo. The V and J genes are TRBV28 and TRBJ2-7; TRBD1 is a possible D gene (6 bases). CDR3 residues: CASSFRQVGEQYF. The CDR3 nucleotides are TGTGCCAGCAGTTTTAGACAGGTCGGGGAGCAGTACTTC.